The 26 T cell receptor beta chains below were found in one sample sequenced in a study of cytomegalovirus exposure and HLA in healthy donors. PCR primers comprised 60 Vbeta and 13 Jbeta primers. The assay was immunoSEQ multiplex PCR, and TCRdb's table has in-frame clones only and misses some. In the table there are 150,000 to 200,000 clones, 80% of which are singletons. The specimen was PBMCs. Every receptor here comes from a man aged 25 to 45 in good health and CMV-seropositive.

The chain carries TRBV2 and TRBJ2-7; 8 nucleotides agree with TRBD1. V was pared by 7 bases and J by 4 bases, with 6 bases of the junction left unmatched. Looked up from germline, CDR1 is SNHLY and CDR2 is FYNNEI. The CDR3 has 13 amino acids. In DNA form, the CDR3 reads TGTGCCAGCAAGAAGGACAGGGCGTACGAGCAGTACTTC. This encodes CASKKDRAYEQYF.

This CDR3 reads CASSPGLASDEAFF. The CDR3 nucleotides read TGTGCCAGCAGCCCAGGACTGGCTTCTGATGAAGCTTTCTTT. This chain connects TRBV11-2 to TRBJ1-1; D uncertain. The V gene's germline CDR1 is SGHAT and CDR2 FQNNGV. CDR3 length equals 14 residues. V shed 5 bases and J shed 7 bases, with 17 bases lying between them.

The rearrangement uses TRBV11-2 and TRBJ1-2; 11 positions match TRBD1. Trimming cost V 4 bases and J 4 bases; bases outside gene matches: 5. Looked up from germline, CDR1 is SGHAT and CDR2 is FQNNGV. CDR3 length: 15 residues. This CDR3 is CASSSDRGRGYGYTF. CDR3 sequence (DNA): TGTGCCAGCAGCTCGGACAGGGGGCGGGGCTATGGCTACACCTTC.

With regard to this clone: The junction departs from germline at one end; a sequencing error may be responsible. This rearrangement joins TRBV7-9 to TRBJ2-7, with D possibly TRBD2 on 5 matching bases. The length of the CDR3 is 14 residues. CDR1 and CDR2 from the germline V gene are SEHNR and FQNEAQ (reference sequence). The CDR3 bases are TGTTCCAGCAGCTCCAGAGGGAGCGGATACGAGCAGTACTTC. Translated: CSSSSRGSGYEQYF.

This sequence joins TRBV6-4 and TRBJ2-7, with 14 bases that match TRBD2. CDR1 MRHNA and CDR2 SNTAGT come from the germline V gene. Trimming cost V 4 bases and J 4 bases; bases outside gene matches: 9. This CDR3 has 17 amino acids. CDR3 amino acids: CASSASTSGRARYEQYF. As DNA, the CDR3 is TGTGCCAGCAGTGCCTCGACTAGCGGGAGGGCCAGGTACGAGCAGTACTTC.

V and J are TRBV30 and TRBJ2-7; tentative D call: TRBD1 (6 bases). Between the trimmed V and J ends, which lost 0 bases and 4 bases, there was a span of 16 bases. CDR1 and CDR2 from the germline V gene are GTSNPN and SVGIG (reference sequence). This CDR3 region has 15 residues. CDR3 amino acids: CAWSVGPSGDYEQYF. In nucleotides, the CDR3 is TGTGCCTGGAGTGTGGGTCCCTCAGGGGATTACGAGCAGTACTTC.

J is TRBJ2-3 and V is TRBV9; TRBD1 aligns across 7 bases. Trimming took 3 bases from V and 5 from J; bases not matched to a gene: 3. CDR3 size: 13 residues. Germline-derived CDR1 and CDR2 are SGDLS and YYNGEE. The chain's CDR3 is CASSGDSEDTQYF. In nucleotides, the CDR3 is TGTGCCAGCAGCGGGGACAGTGAAGATACGCAGTATTTT.

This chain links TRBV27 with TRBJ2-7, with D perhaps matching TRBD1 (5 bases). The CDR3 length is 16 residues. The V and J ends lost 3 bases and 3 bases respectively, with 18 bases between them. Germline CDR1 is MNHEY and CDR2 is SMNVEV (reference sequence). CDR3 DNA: TGTGCCAGCAGTTTGACACCCCTTAGGGGCCTCTACGAGCAGTACTTC. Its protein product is CASSLTPLRGLYEQYF.

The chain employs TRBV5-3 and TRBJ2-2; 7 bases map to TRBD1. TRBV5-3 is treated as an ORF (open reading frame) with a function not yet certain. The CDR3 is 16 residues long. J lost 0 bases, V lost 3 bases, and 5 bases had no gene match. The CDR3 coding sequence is TGTGCCAGAAGCTCTAGGACAGGATCGAACACCGGGGAGCTGTTTTTT. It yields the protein CARSSRTGSNTGELFF.

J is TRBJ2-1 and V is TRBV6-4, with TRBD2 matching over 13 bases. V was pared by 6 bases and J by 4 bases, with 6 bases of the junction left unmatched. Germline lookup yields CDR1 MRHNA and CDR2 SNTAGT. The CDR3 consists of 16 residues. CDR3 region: CASSETSGGPYNEQFF. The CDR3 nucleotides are TGTGCCAGCAGCGAGACTAGCGGGGGGCCGTACAATGAGCAGTTCTTC.

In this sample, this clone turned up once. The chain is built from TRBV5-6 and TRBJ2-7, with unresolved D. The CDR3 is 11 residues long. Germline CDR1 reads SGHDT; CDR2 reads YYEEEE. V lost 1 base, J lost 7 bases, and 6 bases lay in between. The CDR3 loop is CASSLSREQYF. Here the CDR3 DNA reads TGTGCCAGCAGCTTGAGTCGGGAGCAGTACTTC.

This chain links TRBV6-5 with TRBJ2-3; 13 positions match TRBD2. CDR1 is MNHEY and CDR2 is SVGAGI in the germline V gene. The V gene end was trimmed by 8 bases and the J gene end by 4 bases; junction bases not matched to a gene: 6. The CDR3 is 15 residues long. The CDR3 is CASATSGGAPDTQYF. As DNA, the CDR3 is TGTGCCAGCGCCACTAGCGGGGGGGCCCCAGATACGCAGTATTTT.

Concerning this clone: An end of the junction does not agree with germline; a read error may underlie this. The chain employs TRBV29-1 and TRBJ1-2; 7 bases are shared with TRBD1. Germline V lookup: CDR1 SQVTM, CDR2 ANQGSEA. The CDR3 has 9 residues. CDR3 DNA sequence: TGCAGCGTGGGGTGGACAGGAACTTTC. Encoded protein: CSVGWTGTF.

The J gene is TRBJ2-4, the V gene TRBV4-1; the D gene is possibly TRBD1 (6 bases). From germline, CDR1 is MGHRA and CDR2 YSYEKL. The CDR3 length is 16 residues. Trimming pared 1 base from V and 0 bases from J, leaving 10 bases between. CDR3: CASSQGTDLAKNIQYF. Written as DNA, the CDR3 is TGCGCCAGCAGCCAAGGGACAGATCTAGCCAAAAACATTCAGTACTTC.

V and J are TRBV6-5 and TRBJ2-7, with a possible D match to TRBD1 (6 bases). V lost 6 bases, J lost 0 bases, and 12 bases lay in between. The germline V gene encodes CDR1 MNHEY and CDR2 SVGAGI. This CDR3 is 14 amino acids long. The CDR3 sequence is CASRSGHSSYEQYF. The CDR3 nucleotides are TGTGCCAGCAGATCGGGACACAGCTCCTACGAGCAGTACTTC.

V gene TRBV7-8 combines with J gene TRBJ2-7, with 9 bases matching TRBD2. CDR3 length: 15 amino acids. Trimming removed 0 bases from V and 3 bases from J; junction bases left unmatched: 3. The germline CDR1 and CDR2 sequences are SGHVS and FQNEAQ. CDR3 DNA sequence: TGTGCCAGCAGCTTAGCGCGGGGGGGTGGCTACGAGCAGTACTTC. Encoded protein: CASSLARGGGYEQYF.

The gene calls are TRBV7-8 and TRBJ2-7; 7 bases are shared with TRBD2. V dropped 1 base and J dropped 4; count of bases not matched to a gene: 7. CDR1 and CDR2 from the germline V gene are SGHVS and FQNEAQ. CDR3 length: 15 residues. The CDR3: CASSLGLADLYEQYF. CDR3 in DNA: TGTGCCAGCAGCTTAGGACTAGCAGATCTTTACGAGCAGTACTTC.

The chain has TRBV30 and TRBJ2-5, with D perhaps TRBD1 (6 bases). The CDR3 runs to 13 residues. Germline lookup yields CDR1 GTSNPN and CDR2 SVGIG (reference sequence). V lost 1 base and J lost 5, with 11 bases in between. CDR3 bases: TGTGCCTGGAGTGGGGGGCAGGAGGAGACCCAGTACTTC. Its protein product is CAWSGGQEETQYF. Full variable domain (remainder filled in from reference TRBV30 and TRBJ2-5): SQTIHQWPATLVQPVGSPLSLECTVEGTSNPNLYWYRQAAGRGLQLLFYSVGIGQISSEVPQNLSASRPQDRQFILSSKKLLLSDSGFYLCAWSGGQEETQYFGPGTRLLVL.

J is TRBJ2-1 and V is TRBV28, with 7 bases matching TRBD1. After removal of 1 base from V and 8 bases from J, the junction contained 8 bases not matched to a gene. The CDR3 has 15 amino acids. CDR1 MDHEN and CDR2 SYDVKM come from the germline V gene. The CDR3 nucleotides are TGTGCCAGCAGTTTATACAGGGGCACCGGGGATGAGCAGTTCTTC. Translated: CASSLYRGTGDEQFF.

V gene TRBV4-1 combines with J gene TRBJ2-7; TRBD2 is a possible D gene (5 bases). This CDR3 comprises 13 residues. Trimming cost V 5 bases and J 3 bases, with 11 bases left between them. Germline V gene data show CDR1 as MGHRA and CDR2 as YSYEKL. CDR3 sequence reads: CASSKGSGYEQYF. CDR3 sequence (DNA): TGCGCCAGCAGCAAAGGGAGTGGCTACGAGCAGTACTTC.

The CDR3 DNA follows: TGCGCCAGTGGACTAGCGGGAGGGGTGAATACGCAGTATTTT. Its protein is CASGLAGGVNTQYF. This chain joins TRBV10-2 and TRBJ2-3; 15 nucleotides agree with TRBD2. CDR3 length equals 14 residues. Germline V lookup: CDR1 WSHSY, CDR2 SAAADI. The trim removed 9 bases at V and 7 bases at J, leaving 5 bases unmatched.

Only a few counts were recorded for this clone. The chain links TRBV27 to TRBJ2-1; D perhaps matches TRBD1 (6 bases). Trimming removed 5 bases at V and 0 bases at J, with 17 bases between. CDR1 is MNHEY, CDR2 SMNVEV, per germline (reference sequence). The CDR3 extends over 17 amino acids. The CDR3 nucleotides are TGTGCCAGCAGTCTCCTCGGGGACACTCGCTCCTACAATGAGCAGTTCTTC. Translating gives CASSLLGDTRSYNEQFF.

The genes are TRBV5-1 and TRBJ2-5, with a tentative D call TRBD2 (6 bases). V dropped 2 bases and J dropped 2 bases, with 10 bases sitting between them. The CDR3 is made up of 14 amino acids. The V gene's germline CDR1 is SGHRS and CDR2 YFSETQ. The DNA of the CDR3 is TGCGCCAGCAGCTTCCGGGGGACTCAAGAGACCCAGTACTTC. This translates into CASSFRGTQETQYF. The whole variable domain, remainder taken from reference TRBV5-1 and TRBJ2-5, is KAGVTQTPRYLIKTRGQQVTLSCSPISGHRSVSWYQQTPGQGLQFLFEYFSETQRNKGNFPGRFSGRQFSNSRSEMNVSTLELGDSALYLCASSFRGTQETQYFGPGTRLLVL.

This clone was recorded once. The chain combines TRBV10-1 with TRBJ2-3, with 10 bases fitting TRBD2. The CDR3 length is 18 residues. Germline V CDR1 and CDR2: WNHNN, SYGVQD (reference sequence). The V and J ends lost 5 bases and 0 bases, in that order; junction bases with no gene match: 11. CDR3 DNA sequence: TGCGCCAGCAGTAGGGAGCTAGCGGGGGCCATCAGCACAGATACGCAGTATTTT. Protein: CASSRELAGAISTDTQYF.

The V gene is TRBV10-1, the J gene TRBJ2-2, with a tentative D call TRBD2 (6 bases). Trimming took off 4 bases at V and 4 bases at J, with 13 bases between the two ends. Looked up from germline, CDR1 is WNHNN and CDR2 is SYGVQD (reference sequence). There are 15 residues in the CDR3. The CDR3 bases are TGCGCCAGCAGTGCTCGGCGGGGTATCACCGGGGAGCTGTTTTTT. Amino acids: CASSARRGITGELFF.

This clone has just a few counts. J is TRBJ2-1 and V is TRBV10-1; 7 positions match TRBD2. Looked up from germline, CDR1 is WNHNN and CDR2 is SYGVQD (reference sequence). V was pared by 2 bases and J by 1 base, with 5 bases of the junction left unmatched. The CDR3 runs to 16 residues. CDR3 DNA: TGCGCCAGCAGTGAGGTGGGGGAGGGATCCTACAATGAGCAGTTCTTC. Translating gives CASSEVGEGSYNEQFF.